The 13 T cell receptor beta chains in this list originate from one sample, sequenced in a study of shared clonotypes between healthy human individuals. Using immunoSEQ multiplex PCR, the repertoire was profiled, and TCRdb retains in-frame clones only, with some absent. The repertoire holds 2.3 million or so clones, with 85% to 95% as singletons. Specimen: naive CD4+ T cells from PBMCs. The sample's subset: CD45RA+ positively selected. The receptors come from a man younger than 35 in good health. Some clones in this sample may be carry-over from other donors' samples.

Concerning this clone itself: Other DNA variants within this sample encode the same CDR3. The rearrangement uses TRBV20-1 and TRBJ1-5; the D is unclear. Germline CDR1 reads DFQATT; CDR2 reads SNEGSKA (reference sequence). This CDR3 is built from 9 residues. The V end lost 6 bases, the J end lost 6 bases, and 3 bases lay between the germline ends. CDR3 bases: TGCAGTGCGGGTCAGCCCCAGCATTTT. This translates into CSAGQPQHF.

This rearrangement joins TRBV11-1 to TRBJ1-6; TRBD1 matches 8 bases. Looked up from germline, CDR1 is SGHAT and CDR2 is FQDESV (reference sequence). V trimming: 4 bases; J trimming: 0 bases; junction bases outside the gene matches: 2. The CDR3 runs 16 residues. DNA of the CDR3: TGTGCCAGCAGCTACGGACAGGGCTCCTATAATTCACCCCTCCACTTT. Residues: CASSYGQGSYNSPLHF.

This rearrangement joins TRBV2 to TRBJ1-2; D gene ambiguous. The germline CDR1 and CDR2 sequences are SNHLY and FYNNEI. V gave up 7 bases and J gave up 7 bases, with 16 bases separating them. The CDR3 consists of 13 residues. DNA for the CDR3: TGTGCCAGCATGGACGGATTGTTAGTTGGCTACACCTTC. It is translated as CASMDGLLVGYTF.

V gene TRBV4-3 combines with J gene TRBJ1-3; 8 nucleotides line up with TRBD1. Germline V gene sequence: CDR1 LGHNA, CDR2 YSLEER. The CDR3 has 16 residues. J lost 9 bases, V lost 0 bases, and 10 bases had no gene match. CDR3 sequence (DNA): TGCGCCAGCAGCCAAGATTGGCGGACAGGGTCGGCCACCATATATTTT. Translating it yields CASSQDWRTGSATIYF.

The V and J genes are TRBV5-1 and TRBJ1-2, with TRBD1 matching over 8 bases. Germline V lookup: CDR1 SGHRS, CDR2 YFSETQ. The CDR3 is made up of 17 amino acids. J was trimmed by 0 bases and V by 3 bases; bases with no gene match: 10. As DNA, the CDR3 is TGCGCCAGCAGCTCCCAGACAGGGGTCGGTCCTAACTATGGCTACACCTTC. The encoded protein is CASSSQTGVGPNYGYTF. Full variable domain (outside the CDR3, taken from reference TRBV5-1 and TRBJ1-2): KAGVTQTPRYLIKTRGQQVTLSCSPISGHRSVSWYQQTPGQGLQFLFEYFSETQRNKGNFPGRFSGRQFSNSRSEMNVSTLELGDSALYLCASSSQTGVGPNYGYTFGSGTRLTVV.

The CDR3 DNA sequence: TGCAGCGTCTCGGGACAGGGTGATTTGATGATACAAGAGACCCAGTACTTC. Encoded protein: CSVSGQGDLMIQETQYF. The chain uses TRBV29-1 and TRBJ2-5; TRBD1 aligns across 9 bases. CDR1 is SQVTM, CDR2 ANQGSEA, per germline. The CDR3 extends over 17 amino acids. The V gene end was trimmed by 6 bases and the J gene end by 2 bases; junction bases not matched to a gene: 16.

This rearrangement joins TRBV18 to TRBJ2-1; 10 bases map to TRBD1. Trimming removed 4 bases from V and 7 bases from J; junction bases left unmatched: 7. The CDR3 length is 15 residues. CDR1 and CDR2 (germline): KGHSH, LQKENI. The CDR3 loop reads CASSRGTGDLNEQFF. In DNA, the CDR3 is TGTGCCAGCTCACGGGGGACAGGGGACTTGAATGAGCAGTTCTTC.

The chain carries TRBV7-9 and TRBJ2-1, with 11 bases aligning to TRBD1. The CDR3 extends over 15 amino acids. Germline loops: CDR1 SEHNR, CDR2 FQNEAQ (reference sequence). The V and J ends lost 5 bases and 7 bases, in that order; junction bases with no gene match: 7. CDR3 in amino acids: CASSLGQGVANEQFF. CDR3 in DNA: TGTGCCAGCAGCCTGGGACAGGGGGTAGCAAATGAGCAGTTCTTC.

The V call is TRBV7-2, the J call TRBJ2-7; D call uncertain. The CDR3 spans 13 residues. V was clipped by 3 bases and J by 3 bases, with 9 bases between them. Germline loops: CDR1 SGHTA, CDR2 FQGNSA. The CDR3, as DNA: TGTGCCAGCAGCTTGATAGCCTTCTACGAGCAGTACTTC. Translation: CASSLIAFYEQYF.

The CDR3 DNA is TGTGCCAGCAGTCCCGGGACAGGTCGTTCGGGGACCTACGAGCAGTACTTC. It translates to CASSPGTGRSGTYEQYF. The rearrangement links TRBV27 to TRBJ2-7, with TRBD1 matching over 8 bases. The CDR3 consists of 17 residues. Germline CDR1 MNHEY, CDR2 SMNVEV (reference sequence). V lost 5 bases to trimming and J lost 2 bases; unmatched junction nucleotides: 14.

This rearrangement joins TRBV7-2 to TRBJ2-1; TRBD2 aligns across 9 bases. The CDR3 has 17 amino acids. V was clipped by 1 base and J by 6 bases; unmatched bases: 10. Per the germline V gene, CDR1 is SGHTA and CDR2 is FQGNSA. The CDR3 protein is CASSLVSGAGGLNEQFF. As DNA, the CDR3 is TGTGCCAGCAGCTTAGTGAGTGGAGCGGGGGGTCTCAATGAGCAGTTCTTC.

The V call is TRBV5-6, the J call TRBJ2-7; no definite D call. CDR3 size: 13 residues. Deletions cut 2 bases from V and 5 bases from J, with 11 bases between. CDR1 is SGHDT, CDR2 YYEEEE, per germline. In DNA form, the CDR3 reads TGTGCCAGCAGCTTTTCGGGTGGTGACGAGCAGTACTTC. Encoded protein: CASSFSGGDEQYF.

The chain links TRBV2 to TRBJ2-1; TRBD1 matches at 7 bases. Germline lookup yields CDR1 SNHLY and CDR2 FYNNEI. V shed 4 bases, J shed 6 bases, and the junction held 6 bases outside the gene matches. This CDR3 region has 14 residues. CDR3 nucleotide sequence: TGTGCCAGCAGTGGACCGGGACAGTTCAATGAGCAGTTCTTC. Its translation is CASSGPGQFNEQFF.